This TCR beta chain is drawn from a study of monozygotic twins with inflammatory bowel disease. The study's findings and limits: Whether twins were concordant or discordant made no difference to repertoire similarity, possibly from limited power. IBD patients had lower TCRbeta diversity (inverse Simpson) than healthy co-twins. Support for any single strong IBD-associated signal or clonotype was not found.

As concerns this clonotype: The antigen is not known.

Germline-derived CDR1 and CDR2 are SQVTM and ANQGSEA. The CDR3 is 19 amino acids. TCRdb reprocessed the 5' RACE reads and reports one entry per CDR3 protein, with no DNA. Its table records some 440,000 distinct CDR3 sequences. V is TRBV29-1 and J is TRBJ2-1; TCRdb's D gene call, TRBD2, goes unchecked for lack of DNA. The TCR comes from a human donor with ulcerative colitis or Crohn's disease, or a healthy co-twin of an affected twin (not recorded which). The sequencing input was blood. The CDR3 loop is CSVEDQGPVGLPRPNEQFF.